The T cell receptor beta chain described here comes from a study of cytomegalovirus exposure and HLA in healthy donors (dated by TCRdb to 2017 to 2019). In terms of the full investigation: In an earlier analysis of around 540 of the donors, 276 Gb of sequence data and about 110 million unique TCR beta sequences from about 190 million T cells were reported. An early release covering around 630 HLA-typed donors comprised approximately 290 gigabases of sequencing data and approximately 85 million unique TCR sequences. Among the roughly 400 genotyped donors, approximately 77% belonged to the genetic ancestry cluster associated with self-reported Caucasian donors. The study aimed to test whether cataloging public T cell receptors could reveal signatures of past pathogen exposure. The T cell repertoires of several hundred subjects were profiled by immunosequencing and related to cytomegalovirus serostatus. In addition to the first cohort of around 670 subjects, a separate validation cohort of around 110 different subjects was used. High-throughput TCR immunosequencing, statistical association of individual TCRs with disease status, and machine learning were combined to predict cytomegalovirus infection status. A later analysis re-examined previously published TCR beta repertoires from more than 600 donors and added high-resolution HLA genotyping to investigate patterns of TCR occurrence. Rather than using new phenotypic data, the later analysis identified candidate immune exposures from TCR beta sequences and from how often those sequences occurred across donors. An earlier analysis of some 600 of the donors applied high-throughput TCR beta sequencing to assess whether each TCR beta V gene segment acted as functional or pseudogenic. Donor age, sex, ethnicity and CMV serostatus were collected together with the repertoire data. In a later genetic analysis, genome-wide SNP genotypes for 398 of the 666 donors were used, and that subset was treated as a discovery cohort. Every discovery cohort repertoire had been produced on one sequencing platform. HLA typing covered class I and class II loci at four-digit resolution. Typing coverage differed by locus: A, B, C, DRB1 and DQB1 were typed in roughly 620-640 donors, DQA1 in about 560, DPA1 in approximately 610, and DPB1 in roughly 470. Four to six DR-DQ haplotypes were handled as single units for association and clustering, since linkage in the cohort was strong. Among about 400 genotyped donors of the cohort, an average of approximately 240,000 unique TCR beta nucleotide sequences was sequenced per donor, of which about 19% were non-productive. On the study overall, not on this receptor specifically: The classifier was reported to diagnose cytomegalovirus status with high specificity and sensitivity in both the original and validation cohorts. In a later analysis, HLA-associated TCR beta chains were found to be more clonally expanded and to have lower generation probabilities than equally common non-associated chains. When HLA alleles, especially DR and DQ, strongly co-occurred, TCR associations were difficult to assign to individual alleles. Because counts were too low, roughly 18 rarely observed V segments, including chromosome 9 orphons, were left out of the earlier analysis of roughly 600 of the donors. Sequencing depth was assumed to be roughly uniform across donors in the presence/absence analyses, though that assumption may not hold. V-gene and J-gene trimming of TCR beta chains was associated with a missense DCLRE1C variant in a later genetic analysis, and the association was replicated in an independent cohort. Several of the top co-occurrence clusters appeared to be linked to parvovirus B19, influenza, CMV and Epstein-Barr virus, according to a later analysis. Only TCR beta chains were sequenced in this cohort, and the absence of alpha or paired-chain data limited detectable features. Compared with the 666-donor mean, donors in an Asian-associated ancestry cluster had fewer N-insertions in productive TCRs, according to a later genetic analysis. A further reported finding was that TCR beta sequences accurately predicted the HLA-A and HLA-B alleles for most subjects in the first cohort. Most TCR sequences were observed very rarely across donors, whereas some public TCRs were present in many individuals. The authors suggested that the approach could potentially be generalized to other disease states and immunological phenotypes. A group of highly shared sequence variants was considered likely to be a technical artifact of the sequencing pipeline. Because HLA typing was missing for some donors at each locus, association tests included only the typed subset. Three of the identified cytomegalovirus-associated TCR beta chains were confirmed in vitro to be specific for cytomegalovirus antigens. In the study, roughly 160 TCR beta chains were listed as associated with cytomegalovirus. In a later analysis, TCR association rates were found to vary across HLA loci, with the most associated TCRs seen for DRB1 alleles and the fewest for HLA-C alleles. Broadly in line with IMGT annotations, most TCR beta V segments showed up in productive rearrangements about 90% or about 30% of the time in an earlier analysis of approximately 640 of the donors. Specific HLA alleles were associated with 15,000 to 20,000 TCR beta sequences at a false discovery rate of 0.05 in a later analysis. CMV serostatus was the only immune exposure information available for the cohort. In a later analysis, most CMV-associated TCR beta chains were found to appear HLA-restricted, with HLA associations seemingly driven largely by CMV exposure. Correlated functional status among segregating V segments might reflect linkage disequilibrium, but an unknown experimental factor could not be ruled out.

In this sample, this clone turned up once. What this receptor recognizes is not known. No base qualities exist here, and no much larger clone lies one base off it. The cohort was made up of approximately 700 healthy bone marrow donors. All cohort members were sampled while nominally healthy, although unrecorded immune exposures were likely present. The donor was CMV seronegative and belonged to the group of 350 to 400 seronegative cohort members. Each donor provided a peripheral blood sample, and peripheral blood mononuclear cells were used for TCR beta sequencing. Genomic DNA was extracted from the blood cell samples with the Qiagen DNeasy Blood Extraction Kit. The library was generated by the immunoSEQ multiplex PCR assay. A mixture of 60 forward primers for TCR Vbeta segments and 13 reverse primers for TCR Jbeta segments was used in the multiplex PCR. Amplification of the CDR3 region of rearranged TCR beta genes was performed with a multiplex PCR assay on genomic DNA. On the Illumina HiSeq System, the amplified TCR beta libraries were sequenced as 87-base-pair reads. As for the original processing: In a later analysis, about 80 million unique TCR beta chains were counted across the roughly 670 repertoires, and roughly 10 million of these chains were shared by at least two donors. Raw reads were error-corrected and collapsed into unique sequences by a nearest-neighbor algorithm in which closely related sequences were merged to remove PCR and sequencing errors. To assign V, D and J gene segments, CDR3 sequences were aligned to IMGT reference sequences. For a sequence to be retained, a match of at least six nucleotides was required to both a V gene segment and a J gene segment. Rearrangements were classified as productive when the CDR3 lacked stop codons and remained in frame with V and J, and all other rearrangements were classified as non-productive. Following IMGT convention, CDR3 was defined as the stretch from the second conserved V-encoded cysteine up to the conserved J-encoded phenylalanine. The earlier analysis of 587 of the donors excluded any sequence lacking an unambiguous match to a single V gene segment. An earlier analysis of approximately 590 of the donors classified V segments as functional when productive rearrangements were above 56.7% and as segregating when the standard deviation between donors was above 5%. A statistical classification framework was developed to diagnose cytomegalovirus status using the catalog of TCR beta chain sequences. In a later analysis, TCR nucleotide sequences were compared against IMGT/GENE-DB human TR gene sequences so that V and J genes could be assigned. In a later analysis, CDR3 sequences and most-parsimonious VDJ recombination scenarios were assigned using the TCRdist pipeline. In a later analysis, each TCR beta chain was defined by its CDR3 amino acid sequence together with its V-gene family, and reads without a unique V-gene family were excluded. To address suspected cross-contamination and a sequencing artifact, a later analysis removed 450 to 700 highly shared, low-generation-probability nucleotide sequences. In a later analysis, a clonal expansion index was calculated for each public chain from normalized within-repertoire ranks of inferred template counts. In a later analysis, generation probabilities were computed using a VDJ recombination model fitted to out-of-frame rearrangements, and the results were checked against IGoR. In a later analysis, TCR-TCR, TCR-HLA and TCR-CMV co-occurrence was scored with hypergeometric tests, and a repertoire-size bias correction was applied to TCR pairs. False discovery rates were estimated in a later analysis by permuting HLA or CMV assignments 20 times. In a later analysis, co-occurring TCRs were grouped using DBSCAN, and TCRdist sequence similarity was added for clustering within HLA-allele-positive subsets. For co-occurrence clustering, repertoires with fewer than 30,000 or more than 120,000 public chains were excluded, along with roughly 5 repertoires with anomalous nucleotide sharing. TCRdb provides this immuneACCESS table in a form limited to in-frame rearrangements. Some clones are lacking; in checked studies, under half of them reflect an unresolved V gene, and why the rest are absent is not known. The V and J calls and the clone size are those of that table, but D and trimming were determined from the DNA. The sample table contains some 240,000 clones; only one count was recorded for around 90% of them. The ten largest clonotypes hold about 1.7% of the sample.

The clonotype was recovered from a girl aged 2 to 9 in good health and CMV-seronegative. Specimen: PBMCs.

The CDR3 loop reads CASSLYPGWRTEAFF. At the DNA level, the sequence is TGTGCCAGCAGCTTATATCCAGGGTGGCGCACTGAAGCTTTCTTT. Here the chain combines TRBV7-2 and TRBJ1-1; TRBD1 is a possible D gene, resting on 5 matching bases. From the cysteine up to the phenylalanine, the CDR3 has a length of 15 residues. Of all the DNA, just the CDR3 is kept, 45 bases in frame from base 1. V is clipped by 2 bases and J by 4 bases, and the sequence between their germline boundaries is 14 bases long. CDR1 SGHTA and CDR2 FQGNSA were looked up in the germline V gene.